The 10 T cell receptor beta chains given below trace back to one sample, sequenced in a study of CD8 T cells in ankylosing spondylitis. TCRdb fed the 5' RACE reads into MiXCR, producing one record per CDR3 protein. The table includes 230,000 or so distinct CDR3 sequences, over 15% detected once. What was sequenced was blood, either unsorted or a sorted T cell fraction (not recorded which). These receptors all come from a male donor with ankylosing spondylitis or in good health (not recorded which).

This clonotype was picked up a small number of times. V gene TRBV6-5 combines with J gene TRBJ2-1; 11 bases line up with TRBD2. Germline V lookup: CDR1 MNHEY, CDR2 SVGAGI. CDR3 length: 16 amino acids. V lost 7 bases, J lost 5 bases, and 10 bases stayed unmatched. The CDR3, as DNA: TGTGCCAGCATTACCTTTGAGACTAGCGGGGACAATGAGCAGTTCTTC. Translated, it gives CASITFETSGDNEQFF.

In its sample, this clonotype was seen a few times. The CDR3 sequence is CASSMGLADEQYF. The CDR3 coding sequence is TGCGCCAGCAGCATGGGACTAGCGGACGAGCAGTACTTC. The rearrangement joins TRBV5-1 to TRBJ2-7, with TRBD2 identical over 11 bases. The CDR3 extends over 13 amino acids. Germline V gene lookup returns CDR1 SGHRS and CDR2 YFSETQ. V was pared by 4 bases and J by 5 bases, with 2 bases of the junction left unmatched.

V is TRBV27 and J is TRBJ2-3; 9 bases agree with TRBD2. The trim removed 6 bases at V and 1 base at J, leaving 5 bases unmatched. The CDR3 runs 15 residues. In germline, CDR1 is MNHEY, CDR2 SMNVEV (reference sequence). CDR3 amino acids: CASRWAGGGTDTQYF. The CDR3 DNA reads as TGTGCCAGCAGATGGGCGGGAGGGGGCACAGATACGCAGTATTTT.

This clonotype was counted between two and nine times. CDR3: CASSSDRDLSGELFF. The CDR3 bases are TGCGCCAGCAGCTCTGACCGGGACTTAAGCGGGGAGCTGTTTTTT. The chain has TRBV5-1 and TRBJ2-2; D may be TRBD2 (6 bases). The germline V and J ends were trimmed by 3 bases and 7 bases, with 16 bases remaining between them. Germline lookup yields CDR1 SGHRS and CDR2 YFSETQ. The CDR3 runs 15 residues.

This clonotype was detected only a few times. This chain uses TRBV20-1 with TRBJ2-5, with 7 bases lining up with TRBD1. The CDR3 sequence is 13 residues long. Trimming removed 6 bases from V and 3 bases from J; junction bases left unmatched: 7. Germline V lookup: CDR1 DFQATT, CDR2 SNEGSKA (reference sequence). This CDR3 is CSASQGFEETQYF. DNA for the CDR3: TGCAGTGCATCACAGGGGTTCGAAGAGACCCAGTACTTC.

CDR3: CSARGNTEAFF. CDR3 nucleotide sequence: TGCAGTGCTAGAGGGAACACTGAAGCTTTCTTT. This chain connects TRBV20-1 to TRBJ1-1, with no clear D. Germline CDR1 DFQATT, CDR2 SNEGSKA (reference sequence). V lost 1 base and J lost 1, with 1 base in between. The CDR3 has 11 residues.

This clonotype was seen a handful of times. V is TRBV7-9 and J is TRBJ2-5, with 10 bases that match TRBD1. This CDR3 comprises 16 residues. Germline CDR1 reads SEHNR; CDR2 reads FQNEAQ (reference sequence). V was clipped by 1 base and J by 5 bases; unmatched bases: 7. The CDR3 DNA is TGTGCCAGCAGCTTAGACGGACAGGGGGTTCGGGAGACCCAGTACTTC. Protein sequence: CASSLDGQGVRETQYF.

This clonotype has more than one count but fewer than ten. The V and J genes are TRBV5-1 and TRBJ2-7, with D perhaps matching TRBD1 or TRBD2 (5 bases each). CDR3 length equals 14 residues. Trimming cost V 0 bases and J 1 base, with 8 bases left between them. Germline values: CDR1 SGHRS, CDR2 YFSETQ. Written as DNA, the CDR3 is TGCGCCAGCAGCTTGGCCTGGGGGTCCTACGAGCAGTACTTC. This translates into CASSLAWGSYEQYF.

This clonotype was seen a handful of times. The rearrangement joins TRBV7-9 to TRBJ2-2, with D hard to call. Germline loops: CDR1 SEHNR, CDR2 FQNEAQ (reference sequence). V was cut by 0 bases and J by 6 bases, with 5 bases left in between. The CDR3 length is 13 residues. The DNA for the CDR3 is TGTGCCAGCAGCTTAGCACGGTCCGGGGAGCTGTTTTTT. This gives the protein CASSLARSGELFF.

The gene calls are TRBV9 and TRBJ2-7; 10 nucleotides align to TRBD2. The CDR3 consists of 16 residues. The V gene's germline CDR1 is SGDLS and CDR2 YYNGEE. With V trimmed by 0 bases and J by 3 bases, 6 bases remained unmatched. CDR3 DNA: TGTGCCAGCAGCGTAGACGTACTAGCGGGACACTACGAGCAGTACTTC. Encoded protein: CASSVDVLAGHYEQYF.